This T cell receptor (beta chain) appears in the sequencing data of a study of beta chain features in type 1 diabetes. Study-wide points: Among patients with Type 1 diabetes, TCRB CDR3s were moderately but significantly shorter in every one of the four CD4+ subsets.

cDNA synthesis used the whole RNA isolate, giving expressed TCRB sequences. Sequencing used immunoSEQ multiplex PCR; TCRdb keeps in-frame clones, though not all of them. Of about 340,000 clones detected, roughly 13% appear once; the ten largest clones hold nearly 0.015%. V lost 2 bases and J lost 14, with 19 bases in between. The CDR3 consists of 14 residues. Per germline, CDR1 LNHNV and CDR2 YYDKDF (reference sequence). Notes on this clone: What it recognizes is unknown.

The V and J genes are TRBV15 and TRBJ2-1; possible D gene TRBD1, 5 bases. What was sequenced was naive CD4+ T cells from blood. This sequence originates from a woman between 18 and 29 years old with type 1 diabetes. CDR3 amino acids: CATSRSGHGVGEFF. In DNA form, the CDR3 reads TGTGCCACCAGCAGATCCGGACACGGAGTTGGGGAGTTCTTC.